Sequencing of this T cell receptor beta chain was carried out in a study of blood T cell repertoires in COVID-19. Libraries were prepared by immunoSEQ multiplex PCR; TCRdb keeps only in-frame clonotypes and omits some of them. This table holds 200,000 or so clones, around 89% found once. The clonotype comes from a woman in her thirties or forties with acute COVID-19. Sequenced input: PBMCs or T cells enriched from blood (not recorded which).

The CDR3 coding sequence is TGTGCCAGCAGCTTAGTCTCGGGGGATGAGCAGTTCTTC. Its protein is CASSLVSGDEQFF. The chain employs TRBV7-2 and TRBJ2-1; perhaps TRBD2 as D (6 bases). In germline, CDR1 is SGHTA, CDR2 FQGNSA. V was cut by 1 base and J by 8 bases, with 9 bases left in between. The CDR3 loop spans 13 amino acids.